This T cell receptor (beta chain) was profiled in a study of blood T cells in healthy people across ages. Germline V gene sequence: CDR1 MNHEY, CDR2 SVGAGI. This CDR3 comprises 14 residues. V was clipped by 6 bases and J by 3 bases; unmatched bases: 7. A second PCR, run for about 7 to 11 cycles, used a sample-barcoded 5' primer plus a J-beta primer mix. TCRdb processed the 5' RACE reads anew with MiXCR; each CDR3 protein has one entry. The table shows about 1.4 million distinct CDR3 sequences, with around 59% occurring only once. Extractions gave at least 5 micrograms of total RNA per sample. The chain links TRBV6-5 to TRBJ2-7; 8 bases fit TRBD1. Source material: blood. The sequence derives from a man aged 18 to 30 in good health. The CDR3 is CASRSGQGFYEQYF. The CDR3, as DNA: TGTGCCAGCAGGTCTGGACAGGGTTTCTACGAGCAGTACTTC.